This T cell receptor beta chain derives from a study of OX40 agonist ivuxolimab in advanced cancers. CDR3 length: 12 amino acids. CDR1 and CDR2 from the germline V gene are LNHDA and SQIVND (reference sequence). The V and J ends lost 8 bases and 6 bases, in that order; junction bases with no gene match: 6. Assay: immunoSEQ multiplex PCR; the TCRdb copy retains only in-frame clones and omits some. The top ten hold 13% to 15% of the sample, which has 45,000 to 50,000 clones, about 83% seen once. The rearrangement links TRBV19 to TRBJ2-7; 8 positions match TRBD2. Sequencing was performed on CD4+ or CD8+ T cells sorted from blood, taken in a trial of the OX40 agonist ivuxolimab. The receptor was derived from an adult with an advanced solid tumor such as melanoma, head and neck, liver or kidney cancer. The CDR3 DNA sequence: TGTGCCAGTGGACTAGCAGGAGGCGAGCAGTACTTC. Protein product: CASGLAGGEQYF.